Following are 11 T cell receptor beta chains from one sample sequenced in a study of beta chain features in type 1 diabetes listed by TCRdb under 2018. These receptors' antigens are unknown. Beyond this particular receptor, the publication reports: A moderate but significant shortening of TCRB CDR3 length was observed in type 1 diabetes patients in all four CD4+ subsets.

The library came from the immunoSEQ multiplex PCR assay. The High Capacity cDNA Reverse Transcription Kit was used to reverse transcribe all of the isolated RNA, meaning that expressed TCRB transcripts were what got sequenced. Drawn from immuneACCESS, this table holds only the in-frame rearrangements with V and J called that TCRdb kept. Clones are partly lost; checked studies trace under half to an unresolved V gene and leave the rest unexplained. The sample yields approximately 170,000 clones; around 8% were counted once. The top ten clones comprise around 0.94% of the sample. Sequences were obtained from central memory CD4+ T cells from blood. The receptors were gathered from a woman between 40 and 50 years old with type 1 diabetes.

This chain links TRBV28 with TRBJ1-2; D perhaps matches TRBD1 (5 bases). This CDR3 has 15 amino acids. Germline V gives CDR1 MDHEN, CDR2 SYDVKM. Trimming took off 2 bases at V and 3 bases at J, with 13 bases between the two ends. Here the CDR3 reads CASSLPSRVDYGYTF. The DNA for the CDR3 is TGTGCCAGCAGTTTACCCTCCAGGGTAGACTATGGCTACACCTTC.

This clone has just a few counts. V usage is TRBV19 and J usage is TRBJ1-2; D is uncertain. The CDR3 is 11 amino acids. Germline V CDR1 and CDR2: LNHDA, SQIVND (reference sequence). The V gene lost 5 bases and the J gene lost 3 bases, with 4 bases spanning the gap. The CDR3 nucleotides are TGTGCCAGTAGTCGGGACTATGGCTACACCTTC. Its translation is CASSRDYGYTF.

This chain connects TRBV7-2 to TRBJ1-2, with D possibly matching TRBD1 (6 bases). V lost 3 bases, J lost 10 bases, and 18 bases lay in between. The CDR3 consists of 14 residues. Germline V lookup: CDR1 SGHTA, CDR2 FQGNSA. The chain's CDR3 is CASSLDVGGRVYTF. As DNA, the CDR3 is TGTGCCAGCAGCTTGGACGTAGGGGGACGAGTCTACACCTTC.

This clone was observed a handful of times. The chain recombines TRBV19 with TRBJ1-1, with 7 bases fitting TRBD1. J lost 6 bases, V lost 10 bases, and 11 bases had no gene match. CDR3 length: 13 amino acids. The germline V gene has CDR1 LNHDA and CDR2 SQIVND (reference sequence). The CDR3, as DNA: TGTGCCACCTTTGCGACAGGGTTGGCTGAAGCTTTCTTT. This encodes CATFATGLAEAFF.

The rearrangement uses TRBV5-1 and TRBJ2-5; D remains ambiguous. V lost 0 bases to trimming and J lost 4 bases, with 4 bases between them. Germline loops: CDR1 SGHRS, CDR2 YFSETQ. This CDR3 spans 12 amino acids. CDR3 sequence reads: CASSLASETQYF. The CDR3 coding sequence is TGCGCCAGCAGCTTGGCCTCAGAGACCCAGTACTTC.

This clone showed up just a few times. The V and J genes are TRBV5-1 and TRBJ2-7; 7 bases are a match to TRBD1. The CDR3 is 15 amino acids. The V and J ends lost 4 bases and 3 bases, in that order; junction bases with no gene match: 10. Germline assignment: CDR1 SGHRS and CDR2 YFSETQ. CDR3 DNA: TGCGCCAGCAGCCCGGTTGACAGGGTGCGCTACGAGCAGTACTTC. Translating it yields CASSPVDRVRYEQYF. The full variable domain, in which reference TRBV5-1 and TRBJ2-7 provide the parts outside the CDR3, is KAGVTQTPRYLIKTRGQQVTLSCSPISGHRSVSWYQQTPGQGLQFLFEYFSETQRNKGNFPGRFSGRQFSNSRSEMNVSTLELGDSALYLCASSPVDRVRYEQYFGPGTRLTVT.

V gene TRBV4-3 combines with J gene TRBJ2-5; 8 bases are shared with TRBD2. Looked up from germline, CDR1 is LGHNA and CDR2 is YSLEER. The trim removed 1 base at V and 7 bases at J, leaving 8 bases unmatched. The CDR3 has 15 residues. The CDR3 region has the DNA TGCGCCAGCAGCCAAGGAGGGGGGCGGGAGGCGACCCAGTACTTC. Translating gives CASSQGGGREATQYF.

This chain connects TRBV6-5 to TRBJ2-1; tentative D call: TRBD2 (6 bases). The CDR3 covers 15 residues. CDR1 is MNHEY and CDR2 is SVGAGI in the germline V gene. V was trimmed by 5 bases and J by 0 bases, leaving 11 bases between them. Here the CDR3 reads CASSRGDVSYNEQFF. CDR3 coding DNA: TGTGCCAGCAGTCGCGGGGACGTCTCCTACAATGAGCAGTTCTTC.

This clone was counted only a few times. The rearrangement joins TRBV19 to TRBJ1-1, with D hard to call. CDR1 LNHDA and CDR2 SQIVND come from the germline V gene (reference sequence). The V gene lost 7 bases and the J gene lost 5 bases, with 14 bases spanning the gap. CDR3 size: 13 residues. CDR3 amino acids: CASTHTEGTEAFF. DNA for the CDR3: TGTGCCAGTACCCACACGGAGGGAACTGAAGCTTTCTTT.

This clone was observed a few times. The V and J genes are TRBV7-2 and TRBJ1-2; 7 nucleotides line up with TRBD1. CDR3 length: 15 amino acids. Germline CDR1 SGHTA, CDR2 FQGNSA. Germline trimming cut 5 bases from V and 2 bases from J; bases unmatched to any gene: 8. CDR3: CASSPPTGLNYGYTF. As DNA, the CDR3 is TGTGCCAGCAGCCCCCCGACAGGGTTAAACTATGGCTACACCTTC.

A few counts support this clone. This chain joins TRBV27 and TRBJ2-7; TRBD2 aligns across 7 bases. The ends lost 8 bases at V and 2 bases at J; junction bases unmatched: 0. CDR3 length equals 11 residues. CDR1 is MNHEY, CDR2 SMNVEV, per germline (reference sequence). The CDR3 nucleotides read TGTGCCAGCGGGGGGGCCTACGAGCAGTACTTC. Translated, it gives CASGGAYEQYF.